Many counts were recorded for the clone carrying this TCR beta chain. CDR1 is MDHEN, CDR2 SYDVKM, per germline. V was clipped by 5 bases and J by 8 bases, with 12 bases between them. CDR3 length: 12 residues. TCR beta CDR3 regions were amplified from RNA. Carried out on the TCR CDR3, a first-round RT-PCR used the HTBI primer set. From the multiplex PCR reads, TCRdb called clonotypes with MiXCR, one entry per CDR3 protein. Found here are over 500,000 distinct CDR3 sequences, approximately 17% of them singletons; the top ten hold 17%. The sample belongs to a study of T cells in Graves' hyperthyroidism and ophthalmopathy.

This chain connects TRBV28 to TRBJ1-1, with TRBD1 as a possible D gene (6 bases). The receptor was isolated from a woman aged 18-29 years with Graves' ophthalmopathy. The sample comprised blood. DNA for the CDR3: TGTGCCAGCAGTATTCCTGGGACAGAAGCTTTCTTT. Its protein is CASSIPGTEAFF.